This T cell receptor (beta chain) was documented in a study of low-dose radiotherapy and immunotherapy resistance in tumors. For the study at large: Treatment of Cohort 1 consisted of 0.5 Gy per fraction every 2 weeks, adding up to 6.5 Gy. For four cycles from cycle 1 day 1, patients took 300 mg oral aspirin daily. Every six weeks patients received intravenous ipilimumab 1 mg/kg, and every two weeks they received intravenous nivolumab 240 mg.

Time point: after trial treatment. The treatment is: LDRT plus nivolumab, ipilimumab, low-dose cyclophosphamide and aspirin (RACIN trial). With a V-primer adapter and a constant-region primer, TCRs were amplified for about 20 PCR cycles. TCRdb re-called the reads with MiXCR, one entry per CDR3 protein. The table has roughly 50,000 distinct CDR3 sequences, around 35% seen once. In its sample, this clonotype was seen many times. The V end lost 3 bases, the J end lost 1 base, and 4 bases lay between the germline ends. The germline V gene has CDR1 SGHVS and CDR2 FQNEAQ. The CDR3 has 13 residues. The chain recombines TRBV7-8 with TRBJ1-5; D is ambiguous. This clonotype was obtained from a male donor with rectosigmoid adenocarcinoma. Sequenced here: PBMCs, sampled after low-dose radiotherapy plus immunotherapy. Here the CDR3 reads CASSFASNQPQHF. The DNA for the CDR3 is TGTGCCAGCAGCTTCGCGAGCAATCAGCCCCAGCATTTT.